This T cell receptor beta chain is from a study of Graves' ophthalmopathy and Graves' hyperthyroidism. About the study: Prior to any treatment, peripheral blood was collected at the time of initial diagnosis. Findings and limits, study-wide: An 81.08% specificity and 87.88% sensitivity were achieved by a 13-signature model that separated ophthalmopathy from stable hyperthyroidism.

Germline-derived CDR1 and CDR2 are DFQATT and SNEGSKA (reference sequence). The V and J ends lost 6 bases and 5 bases, in that order; junction bases with no gene match: 17. This CDR3 spans 16 amino acids. At least ten counts were recorded for this clonotype. Its target is unknown. RNA transcripts served as template for amplifying TCR beta CDR3 sequences. An opening RT-PCR round employed HTBI primers and preceded a second-round multiplex PCR. TCRdb fed the multiplex PCR reads into MiXCR, producing one record per CDR3 protein. Here the sample spans roughly 300,000 distinct CDR3 sequences, roughly 15% being singletons.

The receptor was derived from an adult man with Graves' ophthalmopathy. This sequence joins TRBV20-1 and TRBJ2-5; TRBD2 matches 8 bases. Specimen: peripheral blood. DNA for the CDR3: TGCAGTGCCGTTGCCTCTACGGGGGGGGTAGGGGAGACCCAGTACTTC. Its translation is CSAVASTGGVGETQYF.